This T cell receptor beta chain stems from a study of blood T cell repertoires in COVID-19. Whole-study context: Material from acute and convalescent COVID-19 was sourced from the United States, Italy and Spain.

While infection was still active, Seattle patients were enrolled and then followed longitudinally. Methods used by the authors: Amplification of reference gene primers provided the estimated nucleated cell counts. TCRdb keeps only in-frame clones here, not all; method: immunoSEQ multiplex PCR. V, J and clone size are those of that table, while D and trimming were read from the DNA. The sample records roughly 230,000 clones, about nine tenths being singletons. Sequenced input: peripheral blood. This sequence originates from a man aged 25-45 years with COVID-19, enrolled during active disease.

Here the CDR3 DNA reads TGCAGTGCTAGTCTCCGGGCGGTAGGGGGAGGGGCGGATACGCAGTATTTT. This gives the protein CSASLRAVGGGADTQYF. This rearrangement joins TRBV20-1 to TRBJ2-3, with D possibly matching TRBD2 (7 bases). The germline gives CDR1 DFQATT, CDR2 SNEGSKA (reference sequence). The CDR3 has 17 amino acids. Between the trimmed V and J ends, which lost 3 bases and 6 bases, there was a span of 25 bases.